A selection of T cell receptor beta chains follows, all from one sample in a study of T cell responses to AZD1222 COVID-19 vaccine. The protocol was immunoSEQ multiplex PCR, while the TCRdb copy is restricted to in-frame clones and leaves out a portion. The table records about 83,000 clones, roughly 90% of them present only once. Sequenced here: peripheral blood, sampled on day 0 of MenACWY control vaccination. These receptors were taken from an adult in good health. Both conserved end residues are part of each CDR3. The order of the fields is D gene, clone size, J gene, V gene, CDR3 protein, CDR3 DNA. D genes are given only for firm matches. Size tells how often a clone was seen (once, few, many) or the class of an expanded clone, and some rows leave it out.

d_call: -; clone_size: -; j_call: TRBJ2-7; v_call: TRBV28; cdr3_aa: CASSTGTYEQYF; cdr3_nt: TGTGCCAGCAGTACCGGCACCTACGAGCAGTACTTC
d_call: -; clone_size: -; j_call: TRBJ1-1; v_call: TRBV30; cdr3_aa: CAWSVLPGTEAFF; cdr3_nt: TGTGCCTGGAGTGTACTACCGGGGACTGAAGCTTTCTTT
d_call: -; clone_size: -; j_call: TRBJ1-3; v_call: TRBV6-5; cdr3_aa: CASSRRRGNTIYF; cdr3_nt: TGTGCCAGCAGTCGGAGGCGGGGAAACACCATATATTTT
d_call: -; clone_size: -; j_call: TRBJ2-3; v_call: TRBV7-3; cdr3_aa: CASGGIFTDTQYF; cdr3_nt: TGTGCCAGCGGCGGTATTTTCACAGATACGCAGTATTTT
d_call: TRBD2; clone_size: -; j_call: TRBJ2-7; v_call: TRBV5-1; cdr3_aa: CASSLVRSGRAGYEQYF; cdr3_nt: TGCGCCAGCAGCTTGGTTCGTAGCGGGAGGGCCGGCTACGAGCAGTACTTC
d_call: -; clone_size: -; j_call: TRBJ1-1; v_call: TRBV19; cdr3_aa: CASSINGYTEAFF; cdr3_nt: TGTGCCAGTAGTATAAACGGGTACACTGAAGCTTTCTTT
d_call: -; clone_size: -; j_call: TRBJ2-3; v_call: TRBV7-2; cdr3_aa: CASSPTRIQDTQYF; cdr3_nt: TGTGCCAGCAGCCCCACTAGAATTCAGGATACGCAGTATTTT
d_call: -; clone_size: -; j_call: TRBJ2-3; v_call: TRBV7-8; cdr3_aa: CASSPFGDTQYF; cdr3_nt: TGTGCCAGCAGCCCTTTTGGAGATACGCAGTATTTT
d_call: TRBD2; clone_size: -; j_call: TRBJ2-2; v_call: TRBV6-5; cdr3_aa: CASTRRGVGELFF; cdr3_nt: TGTGCCAGCACCAGACGGGGGGTCGGGGAGCTGTTTTTT
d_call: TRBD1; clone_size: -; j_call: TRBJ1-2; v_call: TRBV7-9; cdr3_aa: CASSLEVTGSGGYTF; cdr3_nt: TGTGCCAGCAGCTTAGAGGTGACAGGGTCAGGTGGCTACACCTTC
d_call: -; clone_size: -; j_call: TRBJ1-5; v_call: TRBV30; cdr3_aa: CAWSFGTSNQPQHF; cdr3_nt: TGTGCCTGGAGTTTTGGGACAAGCAATCAGCCCCAGCATTTT
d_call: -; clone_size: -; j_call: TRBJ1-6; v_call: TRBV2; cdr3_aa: CASSEAPAGNNSPLHF; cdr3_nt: TGTGCCAGCAGTGAAGCGCCGGCAGGGAATAATTCACCCCTCCACTTT
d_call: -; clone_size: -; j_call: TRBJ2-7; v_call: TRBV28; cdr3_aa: CASSSYFHYEQYF; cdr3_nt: TGTGCCAGCAGTTCCTATTTCCACTACGAGCAGTACTTC
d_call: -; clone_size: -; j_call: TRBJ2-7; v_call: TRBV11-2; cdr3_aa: CASREGDPFSYEQYF; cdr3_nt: TGTGCCAGCAGGGAGGGGGATCCCTTTTCCTACGAGCAGTACTTC
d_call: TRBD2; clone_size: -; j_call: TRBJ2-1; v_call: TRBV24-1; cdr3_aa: CATSSASGRAYNEQFF; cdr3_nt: TGTGCCACCAGTTCCGCTAGCGGGAGGGCCTACAATGAGCAGTTCTTC
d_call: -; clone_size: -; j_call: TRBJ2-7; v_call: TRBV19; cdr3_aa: CASSMRQYYEQYF; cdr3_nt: TGTGCCAGTAGTATGAGGCAGTACTACGAGCAGTACTTC
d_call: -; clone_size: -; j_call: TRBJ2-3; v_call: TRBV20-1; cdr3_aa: CSASLSAGLDTQYF; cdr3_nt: TGCAGTGCTAGTCTCTCGGCGGGATTAGATACGCAGTATTTT
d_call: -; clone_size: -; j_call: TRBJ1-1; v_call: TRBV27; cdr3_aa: CASSFDGIMNTEAFF; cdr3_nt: TGTGCCAGCAGTTTTGATGGGATCATGAACACTGAAGCTTTCTTT
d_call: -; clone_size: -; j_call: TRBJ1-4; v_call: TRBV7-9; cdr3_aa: CASSLDRVHPSATNEKLFF; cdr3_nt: TGTGCCAGCAGCTTAGACAGGGTTCATCCTTCTGCAACTAATGAAAAACTGTTTTTT
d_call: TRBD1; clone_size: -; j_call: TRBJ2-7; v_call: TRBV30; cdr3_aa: CAWSGGQGTNEQYF; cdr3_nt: TGTGCCTGGAGTGGAGGACAGGGGACCAACGAGCAGTACTTC
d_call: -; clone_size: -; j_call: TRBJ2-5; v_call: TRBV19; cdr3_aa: CASSWAGAKETQYF; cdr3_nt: TGTGCCAGTAGTTGGGCGGGGGCTAAAGAGACCCAGTACTTC
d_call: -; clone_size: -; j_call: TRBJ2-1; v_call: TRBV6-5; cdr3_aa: CASSQGYEQFF; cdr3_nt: TGTGCCAGCAGCCAGGGCTATGAGCAGTTCTTC
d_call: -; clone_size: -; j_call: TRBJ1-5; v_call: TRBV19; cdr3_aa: CASAQGINQPQHF; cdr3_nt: TGTGCCAGTGCACAGGGAATTAATCAGCCCCAGCATTTT
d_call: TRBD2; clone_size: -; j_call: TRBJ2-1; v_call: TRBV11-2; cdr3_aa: CASSLEGGRALFAYHEQFF; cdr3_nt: TGTGCCAGCAGCTTAGAGGGCGGGAGGGCCCTCTTTGCTTACCATGAGCAGTTCTTC
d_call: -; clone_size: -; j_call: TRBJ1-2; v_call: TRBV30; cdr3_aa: CAWSVEEGVNYGYTF; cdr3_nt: TGTGCCTGGAGTGTAGAGGAAGGGGTCAACTATGGCTACACCTTC
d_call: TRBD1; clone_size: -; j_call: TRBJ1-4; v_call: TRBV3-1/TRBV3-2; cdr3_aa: CASSLSGTGSGEKLFF; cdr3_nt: TGTGCCAGCAGCCTTTCCGGGACAGGGTCGGGAGAAAAACTGTTTTTT
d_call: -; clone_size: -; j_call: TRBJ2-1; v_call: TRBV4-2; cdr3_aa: CASMGPSYNEQFF; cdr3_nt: TGTGCCAGCATGGGCCCCTCCTACAATGAGCAGTTCTTC
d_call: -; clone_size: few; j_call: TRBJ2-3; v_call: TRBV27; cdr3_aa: CASSFSGTDTQYF; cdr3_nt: TGTGCCAGCAGTTTCTCCGGCACAGATACGCAGTATTTT
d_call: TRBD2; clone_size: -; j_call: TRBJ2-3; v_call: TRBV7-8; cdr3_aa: CASSLRLAGLVDTQYF; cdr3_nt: TGTGCCAGCAGCTTGAGACTAGCGGGACTGGTGGATACGCAGTATTTT
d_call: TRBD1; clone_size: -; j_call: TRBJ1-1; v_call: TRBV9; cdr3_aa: CASSPTRNRGDTEAFF; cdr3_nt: TGTGCCAGCAGCCCAACGCGCAACAGGGGTGACACTGAAGCTTTCTTT
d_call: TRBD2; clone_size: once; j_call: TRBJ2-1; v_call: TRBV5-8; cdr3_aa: CASSAGGLAGAHEQFF; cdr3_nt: TGTGCCAGCAGCGCCGGTGGACTAGCGGGAGCCCATGAGCAGTTCTTC
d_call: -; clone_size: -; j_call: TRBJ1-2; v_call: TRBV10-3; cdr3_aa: CAISAPTGRTANYGYTF; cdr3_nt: TGTGCCATCAGTGCCCCCACCGGAAGGACGGCGAACTATGGCTACACCTTC
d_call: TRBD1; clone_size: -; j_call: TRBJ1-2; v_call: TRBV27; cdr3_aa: CASSLGTGVNYGYTF; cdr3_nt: TGTGCCAGCAGTTTAGGGACAGGGGTGAACTATGGCTACACCTTC
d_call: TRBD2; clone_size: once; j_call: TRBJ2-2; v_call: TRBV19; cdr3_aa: CASSIRAGPRLLAGTGELFF; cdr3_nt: TGTGCCAGTAGTATAAGGGCAGGACCAAGGTTGTTAGCGGGGACCGGGGAGCTGTTTTTT
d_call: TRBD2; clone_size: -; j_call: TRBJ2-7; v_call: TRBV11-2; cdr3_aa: CASSSSRTSGSDEQYF; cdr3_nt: TGTGCCAGCAGCTCCTCGCGGACTAGCGGGAGTGACGAGCAGTACTTC
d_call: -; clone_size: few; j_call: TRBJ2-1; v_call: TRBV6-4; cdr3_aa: CASSDSNSGDYNEQFF; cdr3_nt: TGTGCCAGCAGTGACTCGAACAGCGGAGACTACAATGAGCAGTTCTTC
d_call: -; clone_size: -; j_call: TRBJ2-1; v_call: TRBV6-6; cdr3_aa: CASSLLGGNEQFF; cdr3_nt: TGTGCCAGCAGCCTTCTCGGTGGGAATGAGCAGTTCTTC
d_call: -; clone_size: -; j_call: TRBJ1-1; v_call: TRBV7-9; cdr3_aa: CASSSLWGVRAFF; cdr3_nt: TGTGCCAGCAGCTCACTTTGGGGGGTACGAGCTTTCTTT